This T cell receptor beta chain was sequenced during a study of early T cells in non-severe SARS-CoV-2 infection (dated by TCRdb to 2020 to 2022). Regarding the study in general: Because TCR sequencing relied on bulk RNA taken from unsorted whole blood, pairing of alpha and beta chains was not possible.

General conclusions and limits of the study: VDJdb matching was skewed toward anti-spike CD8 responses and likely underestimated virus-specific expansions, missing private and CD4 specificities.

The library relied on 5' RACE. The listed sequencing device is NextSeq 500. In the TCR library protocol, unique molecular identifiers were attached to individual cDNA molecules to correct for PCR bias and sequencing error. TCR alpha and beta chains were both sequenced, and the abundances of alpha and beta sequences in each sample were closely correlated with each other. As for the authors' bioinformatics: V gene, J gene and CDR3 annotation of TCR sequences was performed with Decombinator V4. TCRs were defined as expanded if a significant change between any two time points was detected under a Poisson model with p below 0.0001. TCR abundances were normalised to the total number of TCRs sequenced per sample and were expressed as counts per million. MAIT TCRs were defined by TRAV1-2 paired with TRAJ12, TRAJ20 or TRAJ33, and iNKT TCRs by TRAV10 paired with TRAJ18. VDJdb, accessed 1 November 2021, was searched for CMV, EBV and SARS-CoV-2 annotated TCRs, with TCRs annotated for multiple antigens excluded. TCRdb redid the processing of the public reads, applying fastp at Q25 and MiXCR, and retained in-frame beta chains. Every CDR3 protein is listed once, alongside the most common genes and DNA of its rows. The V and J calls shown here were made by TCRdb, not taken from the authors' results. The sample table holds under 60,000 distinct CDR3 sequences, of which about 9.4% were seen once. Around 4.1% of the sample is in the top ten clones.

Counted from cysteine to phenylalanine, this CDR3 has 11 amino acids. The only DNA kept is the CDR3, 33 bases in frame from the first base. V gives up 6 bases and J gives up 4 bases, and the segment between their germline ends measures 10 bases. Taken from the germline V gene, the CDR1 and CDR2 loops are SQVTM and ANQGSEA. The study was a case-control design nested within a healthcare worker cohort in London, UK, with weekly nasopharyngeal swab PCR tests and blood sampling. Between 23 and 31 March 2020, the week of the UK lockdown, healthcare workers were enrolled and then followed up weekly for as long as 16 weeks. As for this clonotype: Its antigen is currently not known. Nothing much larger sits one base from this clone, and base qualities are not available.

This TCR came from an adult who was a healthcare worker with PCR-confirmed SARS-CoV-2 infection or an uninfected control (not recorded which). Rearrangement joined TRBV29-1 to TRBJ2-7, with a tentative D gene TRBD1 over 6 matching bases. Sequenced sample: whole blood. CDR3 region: CSVGGQYEQYF. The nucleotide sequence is TGCAGCGTCGGTGGACAGTACGAGCAGTACTTC.